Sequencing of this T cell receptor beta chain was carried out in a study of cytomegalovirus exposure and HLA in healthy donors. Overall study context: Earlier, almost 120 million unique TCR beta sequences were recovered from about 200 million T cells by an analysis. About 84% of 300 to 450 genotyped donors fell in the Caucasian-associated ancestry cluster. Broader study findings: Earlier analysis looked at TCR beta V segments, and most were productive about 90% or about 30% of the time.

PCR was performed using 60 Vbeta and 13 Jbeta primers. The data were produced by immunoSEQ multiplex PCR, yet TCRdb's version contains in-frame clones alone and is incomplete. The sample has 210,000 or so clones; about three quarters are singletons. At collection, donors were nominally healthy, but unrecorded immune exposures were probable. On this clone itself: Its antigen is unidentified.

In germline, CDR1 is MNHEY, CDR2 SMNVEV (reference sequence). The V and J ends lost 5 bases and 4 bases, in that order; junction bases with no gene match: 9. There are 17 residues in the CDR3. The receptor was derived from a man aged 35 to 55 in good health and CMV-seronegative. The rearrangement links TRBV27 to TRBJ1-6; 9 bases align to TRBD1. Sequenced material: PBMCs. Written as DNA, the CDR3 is TGTGCCAGCAGTAGTTCCTCGACAGGGGGATATAATTCACCCCTCCACTTT. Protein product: CASSSSSTGGYNSPLHF.